The 17 T cell receptor beta chains presented below share a single source sample, sequenced in a study of memory CD4+ T cells and cytomegalovirus serostatus. Sequenced by immunoSEQ multiplex PCR; TCRdb stores in-frame clones only, minus some. Of about 44,000 clones in the sample, approximately 81% were seen once. The sort gate was single viable CD3+CD4+CD8-CD45RO+ cells for memory CD4+ T cells. The sequenced sample was memory CD4+ T cells from blood. The receptors originated from an adult in good health and CMV-seronegative.

The chain links TRBV19 to TRBJ2-7; 9 bases are shared with TRBD1. The CDR3 has 14 residues. The V gene's germline CDR1 is LNHDA and CDR2 SQIVND (reference sequence). The J segment lost 6 bases and the V segment lost 6 bases, leaving 9 bases of the junction unmatched. CDR3 DNA sequence: TGTGCCAGTAGCCCCGGGACAGGGAGGGGCGAGCAGTACTTC. Translating it yields CASSPGTGRGEQYF.

The chain is built from TRBV7-2 and TRBJ2-7; D gene uncertain. Germline lookup yields CDR1 SGHTA and CDR2 FQGNSA. Trimming left V 5 bases short and J 1 base short, with 9 bases between. This CDR3 contains 13 residues. CDR3 sequence (DNA): TGTGCCAGCAGCCTAGAGTGGTCCTACGAGCAGTACTTC. It translates to CASSLEWSYEQYF. Complete variable domain (other parts from reference TRBV7-2 and TRBJ2-7): GAGVSQSPSNKVTEKGKDVELRCDPISGHTALYWYRQSLGQGLEFLIYFQGNSAPDKSGLPSDRFSAERTGGSVSTLTIQRTQQEDSAVYLCASSLEWSYEQYFGPGTRLTVT.

This chain uses TRBV5-4 with TRBJ2-7, with 8 nucleotides matching TRBD1. Losses at the gene ends were 4 bases for V and 6 bases for J; bases not matched to a gene: 9. This CDR3 spans 14 amino acids. Germline CDR1 SGHNT, CDR2 YYREEE (reference sequence). This CDR3 reads CASSPRTGLAEQYF. CDR3 bases: TGTGCCAGCAGCCCGAGGACAGGGCTTGCCGAGCAGTACTTC.

V gene TRBV6-5 combines with J gene TRBJ2-1; D unclear. V was shortened by 1 base and J by 9 bases, with 4 bases between the two germline ends. The CDR3 has 11 residues. The germline V gene encodes CDR1 MNHEY and CDR2 SVGAGI. CDR3 loop: CASSYYSEQFF. CDR3 coding DNA: TGTGCCAGCAGTTACTATAGTGAGCAGTTCTTC.

The rearrangement joins TRBV30 to TRBJ2-1; no clear D. V lost 1 base and J lost 2, with 9 bases in between. Germline V gene sequence: CDR1 GTSNPN, CDR2 SVGIG (reference sequence). CDR3 length: 14 residues. The CDR3 coding sequence is TGTGCCTGGAGTGACCAAGGACCCTACAATGAGCAGTTCTTC. Translating it yields CAWSDQGPYNEQFF.

This clone has a single count. The gene calls are TRBV2 and TRBJ2-2; D gene uncertain. V dropped 6 bases and J dropped 3 bases, with 5 bases sitting between them. From germline, CDR1 is SNHLY and CDR2 FYNNEI. This CDR3 spans 12 amino acids. CDR3 protein: CASRQDTGELFF. CDR3 nucleotides: TGTGCCAGCAGGCAGGACACCGGGGAGCTGTTTTTT.

The CDR3 nucleotides read TGTGCCAGCAGTGCCCTAGCGGAGCCTTACGAGCAGTACTTC. Amino acids: CASSALAEPYEQYF. The chain couples TRBV6-6 to TRBJ2-5; 7 bases map to TRBD2. The DNA end favors TRBJ2-7, so the J call may be wrong. Germline V gene lookup returns CDR1 MNHNY and CDR2 SVGAGI (reference sequence). This CDR3 is built from 14 residues.

This clone occurred once. The chain couples TRBV7-3 to TRBJ2-3; either TRBD1 or TRBD2 may fit D (5 bases each). Germline V gene sequence: CDR1 SGHTA, CDR2 FQGTGA. The CDR3 length is 15 residues. Trimming took 1 base from V and 1 from J, leaving 9 bases between them. The CDR3 loop reads CASSLRGWGTDTQYF. DNA for the CDR3: TGTGCCAGCAGCTTAAGGGGGTGGGGCACAGATACGCAGTATTTT. The full variable domain, in which reference TRBV7-3 and TRBJ2-3 provide the parts outside the CDR3, is GAGVSQTPSNKVTEKGKYVELRCDPISGHTALYWYRQSLGQGPEFLIYFQGTGAADDSGLPNDRFFAVRPEGSVSTLKIQRTERGDSAVYLCASSLRGWGTDTQYFGPGTRLTVL.

The chain joins TRBV19 to TRBJ2-4; tentative D call: TRBD2 (6 bases). V was trimmed by 5 bases and J by 9 bases, leaving 14 bases between them. The CDR3 has 13 amino acids. CDR1 and CDR2 (germline): LNHDA, SQIVND (reference sequence). CDR3 in amino acids: CASSLGGVGIQYF. CDR3 coding DNA: TGTGCCAGTAGTTTGGGGGGAGTCGGCATTCAGTACTTC.

The rearrangement links TRBV5-1 to TRBJ1-2, with D possibly being TRBD1 (6 bases). In germline, CDR1 is SGHRS, CDR2 YFSETQ. The CDR3 runs 14 residues. The V gene lost 2 bases and the J gene lost 7 bases, with 15 bases spanning the gap. CDR3 nucleotide sequence: TGCGCCAGCAGCTTCGAAGGGGGTTCGGGTGGCTACACCTTC. It yields the protein CASSFEGGSGGYTF.

There are a few counts of this clone. This chain uses TRBV7-2 with TRBJ1-2; D gene unclear. Trimming pared 3 bases from V and 6 bases from J, leaving 11 bases between. CDR1 SGHTA and CDR2 FQGNSA come from the germline V gene. The CDR3 is 13 residues long. CDR3 loop: CASSFLYRDGYTF. The CDR3, as DNA: TGTGCCAGCAGCTTTTTATACCGGGATGGCTACACCTTC.

The gene calls are TRBV19 and TRBJ1-1; D gene ambiguous. There are 15 residues in the CDR3. V lost 3 bases and J lost 2, with 13 bases in between. CDR1 is LNHDA and CDR2 is SQIVND in the germline V gene (reference sequence). The CDR3 region has the DNA TGTGCCAGTAGTATTCGACGGGGTGGAAACACTGAAGCTTTCTTT. It translates to CASSIRRGGNTEAFF.

The V and J genes are TRBV6-5 and TRBJ2-2; 8 bases map to TRBD2. V lost 4 bases, J lost 10 bases, and 2 bases stayed unmatched. The length of the CDR3 is 12 residues. The V gene's germline CDR1 is MNHEY and CDR2 SVGAGI. This chain's CDR3 is CASSLAGSELFF. Written as DNA, the CDR3 is TGTGCCAGCAGTTTAGCGGGATCGGAGCTGTTTTTT.

CDR3 in amino acids: CASKIQGQETQYF. The DNA for the CDR3 is TGTGCCAGCAAAATACAGGGCCAAGAGACCCAGTACTTC. The chain recombines TRBV6-5 with TRBJ2-5; perhaps TRBD1 as D (6 bases). CDR1 and CDR2 (germline): MNHEY, SVGAGI. V lost 7 bases and J lost 1, with 10 bases in between. The CDR3 is 13 amino acids.

V is TRBV5-6 and J is TRBJ2-6; 7 nucleotides agree with TRBD1. This CDR3 comprises 19 residues. In germline, CDR1 is SGHDT, CDR2 YYEEEE. Trimming took 4 bases from V and 2 from J; bases not matched to a gene: 15. The CDR3 nucleotides are TGTGCCAGCAGCGGGCGTCTTGACAGGGTGTTTACTGGGGCCAACGTCCTGACTTTC. Translating gives CASSGRLDRVFTGANVLTF.

The chain uses TRBV2 and TRBJ1-5; tentative D call: TRBD1 (5 bases). With 1 base removed from V and 0 bases from J, the gap between germline ends came to 7 bases. The CDR3 totals 15 residues. CDR1 and CDR2 from the germline V gene are SNHLY and FYNNEI. In DNA, the CDR3 is TGTGCCAGCAGTGAAGTAAGGGGTAGCAATCAGCCCCAGCATTTT. It translates to CASSEVRGSNQPQHF.

The V and J genes are TRBV19 and TRBJ1-4, with D unclear. With 4 bases removed from V and 8 bases from J, the gap between germline ends came to 20 bases. In germline, CDR1 is LNHDA, CDR2 SQIVND (reference sequence). The CDR3 length is 16 residues. The chain's CDR3 is CASSTAGEGEGEKLFF. CDR3 DNA sequence: TGTGCCAGTAGTACAGCCGGGGAGGGCGAAGGGGAAAAACTGTTTTTT.